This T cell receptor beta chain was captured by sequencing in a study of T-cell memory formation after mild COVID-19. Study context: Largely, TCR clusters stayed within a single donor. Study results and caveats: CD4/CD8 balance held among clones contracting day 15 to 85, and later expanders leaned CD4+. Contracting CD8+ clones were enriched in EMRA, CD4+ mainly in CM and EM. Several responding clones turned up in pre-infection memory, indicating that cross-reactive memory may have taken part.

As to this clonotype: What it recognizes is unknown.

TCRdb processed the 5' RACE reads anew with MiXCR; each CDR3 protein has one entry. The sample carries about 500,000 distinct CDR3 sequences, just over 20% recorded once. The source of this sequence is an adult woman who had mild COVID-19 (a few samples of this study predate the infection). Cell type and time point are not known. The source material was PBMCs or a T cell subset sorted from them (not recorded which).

The CDR3 spells CATSPGSKGGKLFF. In nucleotides, the CDR3 is TGTGCCACCTCCCCCGGGTCCAAAGGCGGAAAACTGTTTTTT. This chain connects TRBV24-1 to TRBJ1-4; no clear D. V was cut by 9 bases and J by 10 bases, with 20 bases left in between. This CDR3 comprises 14 residues. From germline, CDR1 is KGHDR and CDR2 SFDVKD.